This passage covers 12 T cell receptor beta chains from one sample sequenced in a study of T cells after yellow fever vaccination. In TCRdb, the 5' RACE reads were re-called with MiXCR into one record per CDR3 protein. The sample lists more than 110,000 distinct CDR3 sequences, roughly 6.7% occurring once. Sequenced material: CD4+ T cells sorted from PBMCs, taken 10 days after the yellow fever booster vaccination. These receptor sequences come from a man aged 30 to 45 who received the YFV17D yellow fever vaccine.

The table lists this clonotype with many counts. The chain combines TRBV29-1 with TRBJ2-7; no clear D. The CDR3 sequence is 15 residues long. Trimming left V 5 bases short and J 0 bases short, with 17 bases between. From germline, CDR1 is SQVTM and CDR2 ANQGSEA. CDR3 bases: TGCAGCGTTCGCTTGGCCTATCCCCTCTCCTACGAGCAGTACTTC. Its translation: CSVRLAYPLSYEQYF.

This clonotype turned up a few times. The chain carries TRBV7-2 and TRBJ2-7; 8 nucleotides align to TRBD2. The ends lost 4 bases at V and 0 bases at J; junction bases unmatched: 5. Germline V gene data show CDR1 as SGHTA and CDR2 as FQGNSA. The CDR3 spans 15 residues. The DNA of the CDR3 is TGTGCCAGCAGCTCGGTAGCGGGGACCTCCTACGAGCAGTACTTC. Translation: CASSSVAGTSYEQYF.

There are a few counts of this clonotype. J is TRBJ2-1 and V is TRBV20-1, with D perhaps being TRBD1 or TRBD2 (5 bases each). CDR1 and CDR2 (germline): DFQATT, SNEGSKA (reference sequence). Trimming stripped 3 bases from V and 0 bases from J, with 12 bases between. The CDR3 length is 15 residues. The CDR3 here is CSASHGTLSYNEQFF. CDR3 nucleotides: TGCAGTGCTAGTCATGGGACCCTCTCCTACAATGAGCAGTTCTTC.

This clonotype was seen repeatedly, ten times or more. This chain connects TRBV4-3 to TRBJ2-1; D ambiguous. CDR1 is LGHNA, CDR2 YSLEER, per germline. The CDR3 length is 16 residues. V was cut by 5 bases and J by 0 bases, with 14 bases left in between. CDR3 region: CASSSRPLSSYNEQFF. The CDR3 region has the DNA TGCGCCAGCAGCTCTAGGCCCCTTAGCTCCTACAATGAGCAGTTCTTC.

The gene calls are TRBV4-1 and TRBJ2-3; perhaps TRBD2 as D (5 bases). Trimming took off 4 bases at V and 0 bases at J, with 17 bases between the two ends. Germline V lookup: CDR1 MGHRA, CDR2 YSYEKL. The length of the CDR3 is 17 residues. The CDR3 reads CASSPRAWETSTDTQYF. CDR3 coding DNA: TGCGCCAGCAGCCCAAGGGCGTGGGAGACAAGCACAGATACGCAGTATTTT.

In the case of this clonotype: It may be a read error: a sequence one base away is much more abundant. The gene calls are TRBV20-1 and TRBJ2-7; TRBD2 aligns across 8 bases. The germline V gene encodes CDR1 DFQATT and CDR2 SNEGSKA (reference sequence). The CDR3 length is 14 residues. The CDR3 sequence: CGASSGKTYYEQYF. As DNA, the CDR3 is TGCGGTGCTAGTAGCGGGAAAACTTACTACGAGCAGTACTTC.

This clonotype showed up many times. The CDR3 nucleotides read TGTGCCAGCAGCCAAGATCTGAGACTTACCTACAATGAGCAGTTCTTC. This translates into CASSQDLRLTYNEQFF. This chain uses TRBV3-1 with TRBJ2-1, with no clear D. Trimming removed 0 bases from V and 2 bases from J, with 11 bases in between. The CDR3 has 16 residues. Germline CDR1 LGHDT, CDR2 YNNKEL (reference sequence).

This clonotype was seen at least ten times. The chain carries TRBV29-1 and TRBJ1-5; tentatively, D is TRBD1 (6 bases). Germline V gene data show CDR1 as SQVTM and CDR2 as ANQGSEA. The germline V and J ends were trimmed by 4 bases and 4 bases, with 17 bases remaining between them. The CDR3 runs 15 residues. The CDR3 bases are TGCAGCGTTGGGGGTGAGGGGGGGCTTAATCAGCCCCAGCATTTT. Translated: CSVGGEGGLNQPQHF.

The table lists this clonotype with many counts. The rearrangement joins TRBV20-1 to TRBJ2-3; 7 positions agree with TRBD2. With 3 bases clipped from V and 5 bases from J, the junction kept 8 bases outside the gene matches. This CDR3 has 14 residues. Germline CDR1 is DFQATT and CDR2 is SNEGSKA (reference sequence). The CDR3 DNA sequence: TGCAGTGCTAGGCGGCGGGAGTTGGTAGATACGCAGTATTTT. Protein: CSARRRELVDTQYF.

This clonotype was detected many times. V usage is TRBV5-1 and J usage is TRBJ2-2; D remains ambiguous. The germline CDR1 and CDR2 sequences are SGHRS and YFSETQ. V dropped 4 bases and J dropped 0 bases, with 10 bases sitting between them. The CDR3 runs 15 residues. The CDR3 sequence is CASSPFDPNTGELFF. CDR3 DNA sequence: TGCGCCAGCAGCCCCTTCGACCCGAACACCGGGGAGCTGTTTTTT.

The chain combines TRBV5-8 with TRBJ2-5; TRBD2 agrees at 12 bases. The germline V gene encodes CDR1 SGHTS and CDR2 YDEGEE. This CDR3 spans 17 amino acids. Trimming at V came to 5 bases and at J to 0 bases, leaving 8 bases not matched to a gene. The CDR3 here is CASSRLTSGRNQETQYF. The CDR3 DNA is TGTGCCAGCAGTCGGCTCACTAGCGGGAGGAACCAAGAGACCCAGTACTTC.

This clonotype was counted many times. The CDR3 here is CSARALSSGSYEQYF. CDR3 DNA sequence: TGCAGTGCTAGAGCACTCTCTAGCGGGAGCTACGAGCAGTACTTC. The chain joins TRBV20-1 to TRBJ2-7; 10 nucleotides match TRBD2. Germline loops: CDR1 DFQATT, CDR2 SNEGSKA (reference sequence). After removal of 1 base from V and 3 bases from J, the junction contained 6 bases not matched to a gene. The CDR3 has 15 residues.